These T cell receptor beta chains were read from a single sample in a study of CD8+ T cells in alopecia areata. Only in-frame clones appear in the TCRdb table, and some are missing; sequencing was by immunoSEQ multiplex PCR. The repertoire includes 150,000 to 200,000 clones, approximately 52% of them detected once, and about a sixth sits in the top ten. This specimen consisted of CD4+ T cells sorted from blood, obtained at approximately week 61, from a patient treated with tofacitinib. Every receptor here comes from a human donor with alopecia areata. The CDR3 runs from the conserved cysteine through the conserved F or W. Fields, in order: V gene, D gene, clone size, J gene, CDR3 DNA, CDR3 protein. The D gene is left open where the match is weak. Size values are once, few and many counts, or a class for expanded clones, and some rows have none.

V: TRBV19; D: .; size: .; J: TRBJ2-7; DNA: TGTGCCAGTACCGACGGCTACGAGCAGTACTTC; CDR3: CASTDGYEQYF
V: TRBV7-8; D: .; size: .; J: TRBJ2-5; DNA: TGTGCCAGCAGCCTACGACAGGTTAGGGCCCAGTACTTC; CDR3: CASSLRQVRAQYF
V: TRBV7-9; D: .; size: .; J: TRBJ2-3; DNA: TGTGCCGGCAGCTTGGGGGGAAATACGCAGTATTTT; CDR3: CAGSLGGNTQYF
V: TRBV20-1; D: .; size: .; J: TRBJ1-1; DNA: TGCAGTGCTAGGGTCGGCGGTGAAGCTTTCTTT; CDR3: CSARVGGEAFF
V: TRBV25-1; D: TRBD1; size: .; J: TRBJ2-2; DNA: TGTGCCAGCAGTGGATGGACAGGGGGTTCCGGGGAGCTGTTTTTT; CDR3: CASSGWTGGSGELFF
V: TRBV9; D: .; size: .; J: TRBJ2-2; DNA: TGTGCCAGCAGCCCCGAACTAGGAATCGGGGAGCTGTTTTTT; CDR3: CASSPELGIGELFF
V: TRBV5-1; D: .; size: .; J: TRBJ1-1; DNA: TGCGCCAGCAGCTTGATAACAGGGCCGATGAACACTGAAGCTTTCTTT; CDR3: CASSLITGPMNTEAFF
V: TRBV6-5; D: .; size: few; J: TRBJ1-2; DNA: TGTGCCAGCAGTTACTCAACCCGCTATGGCTACACCTTC; CDR3: CASSYSTRYGYTF
V: TRBV30; D: TRBD1; size: few; J: TRBJ1-6; DNA: TGTGCCTGGGTCAGACAGGGTGGGAATTCACCCCTCCACTTT; CDR3: CAWVRQGGNSPLHF
V: TRBV30; D: .; size: .; J: TRBJ2-1; DNA: TGTGCCTGGAGTGTATGGGGGCTGGGGCGGGGCCACAGGGAGCAGTTCTTC; CDR3: CAWSVWGLGRGHREQFF
V: TRBV18; D: .; size: few; J: TRBJ2-4; DNA: TGTGCCAGCTCACCACGGAGCTTAGCCAAAAACATTCAGTACTTC; CDR3: CASSPRSLAKNIQYF
V: TRBV5-1; D: .; size: .; J: TRBJ2-4; DNA: TGCGCCAGCAGCTTTGGGGGGCCGGAGTGGGACATTCAGTACTTC; CDR3: CASSFGGPEWDIQYF
V: TRBV5-1; D: .; size: .; J: TRBJ1-6; DNA: TGCGCCAGCAGGGCGACAGGAACCTATAATTCACCCCTCCACTTT; CDR3: CASRATGTYNSPLHF
V: TRBV19; D: TRBD1; size: .; J: TRBJ1-5; DNA: TGTGCCAGTAGTGTATACAGGGGGCAGGGCAATCAGCCCCAGCATTTT; CDR3: CASSVYRGQGNQPQHF
V: TRBV11-3; D: .; size: .; J: TRBJ2-2; DNA: TGTGCCAGCAGCTTAGATGGGGTTTTCGCCGGGGAGCTGTTTTTT; CDR3: CASSLDGVFAGELFF
V: TRBV6-5; D: .; size: .; J: TRBJ1-1; DNA: TGTGCCAGCAGTAACACAGGGTTACAAGCTTTCTTT; CDR3: CASSNTGLQAFF
V: TRBV27; D: .; size: .; J: TRBJ2-6; DNA: TGTGCCAGCAGTTTACGACAGGACTCTGGGGCCAACGTCCTGACTTTC; CDR3: CASSLRQDSGANVLTF
V: TRBV11-2; D: .; size: .; J: TRBJ2-7; DNA: TGTGCCAGCAGCTTAGCCCAGACCTACGAGCAGTACTTC; CDR3: CASSLAQTYEQYF
V: TRBV5-1; D: .; size: few; J: TRBJ1-1; DNA: TGCGCCAGCAGCTACGATGCAGGAAACACTGAAGCTTTCTTT; CDR3: CASSYDAGNTEAFF
V: TRBV2; D: TRBD2; size: .; J: TRBJ2-1; DNA: TGTGCCAGCAGTCGGACTCCCGCTTCGCGGGGGGGCGGGAGTGAGCAGTTCTTC; CDR3: CASSRTPASRGGGSEQFF
V: TRBV5-1; D: .; size: .; J: TRBJ2-7; DNA: TGCGCCAGCAGCCCGGGACCGGGGAAAGCCGAGGAGCAGTACTTC; CDR3: CASSPGPGKAEEQYF
V: TRBV5-1; D: TRBD1; size: .; J: TRBJ2-1; DNA: TGCGCCAGCAGCCCTGGACAGGGGTCCGCTGAGCAGTTCTTC; CDR3: CASSPGQGSAEQFF
V: TRBV30; D: .; size: .; J: TRBJ1-6; DNA: TGTGCCTGGATCCCTCTGGGCATTAATTCACCCCTCCACTTT; CDR3: CAWIPLGINSPLHF
V: TRBV27; D: .; size: .; J: TRBJ1-2; DNA: TGTGCCAGCAGTCCTCAGGGGTATGGCTACACCTTC; CDR3: CASSPQGYGYTF
V: TRBV15; D: .; size: .; J: TRBJ2-3; DNA: TGTGCCACCAGCAGAGATGGAAAACGCCGCACAGATACGCAGTATTTT; CDR3: CATSRDGKRRTDTQYF
V: TRBV30; D: .; size: .; J: TRBJ1-1; DNA: TGTGCCTGGCATGGACATTTGAACACTGAAGCTTTCTTT; CDR3: CAWHGHLNTEAFF
V: TRBV13; D: .; size: .; J: TRBJ2-7; DNA: TGTGCCAGCAAGAGGATCATCAGCTACGAGCAGTACTTC; CDR3: CASKRIISYEQYF
V: TRBV18; D: .; size: .; J: TRBJ2-1; DNA: TGTGCCAGCTCACCACAGGACAATGAGCAGTTCTTC; CDR3: CASSPQDNEQFF
V: TRBV6-5; D: .; size: .; J: TRBJ2-2; DNA: TGTGCCAGCAGCCTACAGGGTCCGGGGGAGCTGTTTTTT; CDR3: CASSLQGPGELFF
V: TRBV29-1; D: .; size: .; J: TRBJ2-4; DNA: TGCAGCGTTATTACTACGCCGGGGATGGGGAACATTCAGTACTTC; CDR3: CSVITTPGMGNIQYF
V: TRBV14; D: .; size: once; J: TRBJ2-3; DNA: TGTGCCAGCAGCCAGACAGATTCTCGGCGGCGGGCTACGCAGTATTTT; CDR3: CASSQTDSRRRATQYF
V: TRBV19; D: .; size: .; J: TRBJ2-1; DNA: TGTGCCAGTAGTCCCCGCTACAATGAGCAGTTCTTC; CDR3: CASSPRYNEQFF
V: TRBV10-3; D: TRBD1; size: .; J: TRBJ1-5; DNA: TGTGCCATCAGTGGACAGGGCGAACAGCCCCAGCATTTT; CDR3: CAISGQGEQPQHF
V: TRBV7-9; D: .; size: .; J: TRBJ2-5; DNA: TGTGCCAGCAGCTTCCCCAGCGGTTCGGAGACCCAGTACTTC; CDR3: CASSFPSGSETQYF
V: TRBV4-2; D: TRBD1; size: .; J: TRBJ2-1; DNA: TGTGCCAGCAGCCAAGGAGACAGGGACAATGAGCAGTTCTTC; CDR3: CASSQGDRDNEQFF
V: TRBV5-6; D: TRBD2; size: .; J: TRBJ2-3; DNA: TGTGCCAGCAGCTTGGACCTGCGGGAGTTGCAGTATTTT; CDR3: CASSLDLRELQYF
V: TRBV30; D: .; size: .; J: TRBJ1-5; DNA: TGTGCCTGGAATCTTGGGGGCAATCAGCCCCAGCATTTT; CDR3: CAWNLGGNQPQHF
V: TRBV30; D: TRBD1; size: once; J: TRBJ1-4; DNA: TGTGCCTGGAGTGTTAATCGGGGACAGGGCCTCGAAAAACTGTTTTTT; CDR3: CAWSVNRGQGLEKLFF
V: TRBV5-1; D: .; size: .; J: TRBJ1-5; DNA: TGCGCCAGCAGCCTGACAGGAGCTAATCAGCCCCAGCATTTT; CDR3: CASSLTGANQPQHF
V: TRBV27; D: TRBD1; size: few; J: TRBJ1-1; DNA: TGTGCCAGCAGCTTGAGGGGACAGGGGCTTGCTTTCTTT; CDR3: CASSLRGQGLAFF
V: TRBV6-6; D: .; size: .; J: TRBJ2-3; DNA: TGTGCCAGCAGTTTCTACTGGGGGGAGGCAGATACGCAGTATTTT; CDR3: CASSFYWGEADTQYF
V: TRBV5-1; D: .; size: few; J: TRBJ2-5; DNA: TGCGCCAGCAGCTTCCAAGAGACCCAGTACTTC; CDR3: CASSFQETQYF
V: TRBV5-1; D: .; size: .; J: TRBJ2-2; DNA: TGCGCCAGCTCTGCGGCGAACACCGGGGAGCTGTTTTTT; CDR3: CASSAANTGELFF
V: TRBV15; D: .; size: few; J: TRBJ2-7; DNA: TGTGCCACCAGCAGAGATGATAGCGGAACCTACGAGCAGTACTTC; CDR3: CATSRDDSGTYEQYF
V: TRBV28; D: .; size: few; J: TRBJ2-6; DNA: TGTGCCAGCAGTACTCTGGACACCTCTGGGGCCAACGTCCTGACTTTC; CDR3: CASSTLDTSGANVLTF